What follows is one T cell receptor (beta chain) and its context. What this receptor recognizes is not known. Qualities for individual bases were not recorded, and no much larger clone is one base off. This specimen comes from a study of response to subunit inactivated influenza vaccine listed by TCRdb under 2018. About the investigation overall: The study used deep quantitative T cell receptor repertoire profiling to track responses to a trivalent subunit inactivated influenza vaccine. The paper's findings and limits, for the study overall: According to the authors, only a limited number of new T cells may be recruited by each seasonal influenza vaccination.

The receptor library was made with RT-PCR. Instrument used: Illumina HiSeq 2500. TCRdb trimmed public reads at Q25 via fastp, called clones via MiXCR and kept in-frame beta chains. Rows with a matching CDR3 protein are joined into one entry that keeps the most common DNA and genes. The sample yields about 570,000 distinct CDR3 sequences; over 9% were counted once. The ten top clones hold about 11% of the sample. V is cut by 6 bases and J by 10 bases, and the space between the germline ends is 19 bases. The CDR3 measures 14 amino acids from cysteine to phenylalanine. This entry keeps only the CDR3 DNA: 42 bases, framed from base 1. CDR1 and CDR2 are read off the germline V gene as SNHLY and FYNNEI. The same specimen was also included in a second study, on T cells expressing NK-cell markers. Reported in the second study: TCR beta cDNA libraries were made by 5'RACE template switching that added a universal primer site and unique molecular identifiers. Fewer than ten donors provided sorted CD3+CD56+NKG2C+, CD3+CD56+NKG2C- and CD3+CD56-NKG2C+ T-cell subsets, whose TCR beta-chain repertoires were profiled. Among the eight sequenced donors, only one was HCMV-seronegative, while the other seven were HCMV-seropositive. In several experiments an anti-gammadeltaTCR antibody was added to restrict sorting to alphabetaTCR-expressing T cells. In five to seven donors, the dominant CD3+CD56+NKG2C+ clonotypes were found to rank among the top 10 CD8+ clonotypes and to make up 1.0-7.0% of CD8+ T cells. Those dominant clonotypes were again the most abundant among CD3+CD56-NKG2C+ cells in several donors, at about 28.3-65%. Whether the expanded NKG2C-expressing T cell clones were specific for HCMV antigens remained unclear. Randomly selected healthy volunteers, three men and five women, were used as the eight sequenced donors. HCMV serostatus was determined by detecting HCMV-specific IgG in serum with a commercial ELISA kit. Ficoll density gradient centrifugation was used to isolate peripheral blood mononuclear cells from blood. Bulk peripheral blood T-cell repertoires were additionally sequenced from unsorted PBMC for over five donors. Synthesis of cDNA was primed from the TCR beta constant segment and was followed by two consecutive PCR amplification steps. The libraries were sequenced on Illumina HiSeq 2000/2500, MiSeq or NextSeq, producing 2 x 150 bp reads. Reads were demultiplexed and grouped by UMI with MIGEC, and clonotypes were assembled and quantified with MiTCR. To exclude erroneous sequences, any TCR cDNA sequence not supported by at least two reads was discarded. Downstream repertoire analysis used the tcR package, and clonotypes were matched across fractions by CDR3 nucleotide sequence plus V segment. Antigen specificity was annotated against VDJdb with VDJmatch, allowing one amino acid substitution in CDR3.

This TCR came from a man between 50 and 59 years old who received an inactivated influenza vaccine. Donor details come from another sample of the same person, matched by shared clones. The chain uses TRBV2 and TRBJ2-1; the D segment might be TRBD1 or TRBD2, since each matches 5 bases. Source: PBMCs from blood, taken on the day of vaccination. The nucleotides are TGTGCCAGCAGGGGGACGGACGGAAAAGTAGAGCAGTTCTTC. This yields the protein CASRGTDGKVEQFF. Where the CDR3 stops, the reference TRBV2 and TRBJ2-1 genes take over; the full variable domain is EPEVTQTPSHQVTQMGQEVILRCVPISNHLYFYWYRQILGQKVEFLVSFYNNEISEKSEIFDDQFSVERPDGSNFTLKIRSTKLEDSAMYFCASRGTDGKVEQFFGPGTRLTVL.